Below, 13 T cell receptor beta chains from the same sample are listed, as sequenced in a study of blood T cell repertoires in COVID-19. Libraries were prepared by immunoSEQ multiplex PCR; TCRdb keeps only in-frame clonotypes and omits some of them. The sample lists 85,000 to 95,000 clones; about 90% were seen once. The sequenced sample was peripheral blood. The receptors stem from a woman aged 45-60 years in a cohort sampled during active COVID-19.

The rearrangement links TRBV29-1 to TRBJ2-5; TRBD1 matches at 9 bases. With 4 bases clipped from V and 1 base from J, the junction kept 10 bases outside the gene matches. The germline gives CDR1 SQVTM, CDR2 ANQGSEA. This CDR3 is built from 16 residues. CDR3 DNA: TGCAGCGTTGTCCTGCCGGGACAGGGAGTCCAAGAGACCCAGTACTTC. Amino acids: CSVVLPGQGVQETQYF. Complete variable domain (other parts from reference TRBV29-1 and TRBJ2-5): SAVISQKPSRDICQRGTSLTIQCQVDSQVTMMFWYRQQPGQSLTLIATANQGSEATYESGFVIDKFPISRPNLTFSTLTVSNMSPEDSSIYLCSVVLPGQGVQETQYFGPGTRLLVL.

Details on this clone: A much larger clone differs from this one at a single base, so this may be a read error. This chain joins TRBV7-6 and TRBJ2-5, with a tentative D call TRBD2 (6 bases). V was pared by 1 base and J by 5 bases, with 14 bases between. The CDR3 loop spans 15 amino acids. CDR1 and CDR2 from the germline V gene are SGHVS and FNYEAQ. The CDR3: CASSLEGGVRETQYF. The CDR3 region has the DNA TGTGCCAGCAGCTTAGAGGGCGGGGTGAGGGAGACCCAGTACTTC.

The V gene is TRBV4-1, the J gene TRBJ1-4; 7 nucleotides align to TRBD1. V lost 2 bases to trimming and J lost 0 bases; unmatched junction nucleotides: 12. The CDR3 has 19 residues. Germline-derived CDR1 and CDR2 are MGHRA and YSYEKL. The chain's CDR3 is CASSQPHGGDSATNEKLFF. CDR3 nucleotide sequence: TGCGCCAGCAGCCAACCCCATGGAGGGGACAGTGCAACTAATGAAAAACTGTTTTTT.

The V call is TRBV2, the J call TRBJ2-3, with a tentative D call TRBD2 (5 bases). The germline V and J ends were trimmed by 4 bases and 3 bases, with 17 bases remaining between them. The CDR3 runs to 16 residues. CDR1 SNHLY and CDR2 FYNNEI come from the germline V gene. The CDR3 reads CASSVEGRVGTDTQYF. In DNA, the CDR3 is TGTGCCAGCAGTGTAGAGGGAAGAGTGGGGACAGATACGCAGTATTTT.

V gene TRBV19 combines with J gene TRBJ2-6; 8 positions match TRBD1. The trim removed 6 bases at V and 2 bases at J, leaving 6 bases unmatched. This CDR3 has 16 amino acids. CDR1 is LNHDA and CDR2 is SQIVND in the germline V gene (reference sequence). CDR3 nucleotides: TGTGCCAGTAGGGACAGGGAAGCAACTGGGGCCAACGTCCTGACTTTC. This translates into CASRDREATGANVLTF.

The V and J genes are TRBV2 and TRBJ2-5; 7 nucleotides agree with TRBD2. This CDR3 has 16 residues. The germline gives CDR1 SNHLY, CDR2 FYNNEI. After removal of 7 bases from V and 4 bases from J, the junction contained 15 bases not matched to a gene. For the CDR3, the DNA is TGTGCCAGCACCCCGGGAGCCGGGGGGTGGGTAGAGACCCAGTACTTC. It encodes CASTPGAGGWVETQYF.

This clone has a single count. The genes are TRBV9 and TRBJ2-7, with 7 bases matching TRBD1. The ends lost 0 bases at V and 6 bases at J; junction bases unmatched: 6. This CDR3 is built from 14 residues. The germline V gene encodes CDR1 SGDLS and CDR2 YYNGEE. CDR3 residues: CASSVEGQTFEQYF. The CDR3 nucleotides are TGTGCCAGCAGCGTAGAGGGACAGACCTTCGAGCAGTACTTC.

V and J are TRBV11-2 and TRBJ2-5, with a weak D call TRBD2 (5 bases). V lost 4 bases and J 1 base, leaving 10 bases between the germline ends. The CDR3 has 14 amino acids. Germline V gives CDR1 SGHAT, CDR2 FQNNGV. The CDR3, as DNA: TGTGCCAGCAGCTACGGGATCGCCCAAGAGACCCAGTACTTC. The encoded protein is CASSYGIAQETQYF.

The rearrangement links TRBV6-1 to TRBJ2-7; 9 bases align to TRBD1. Trimming at V came to 1 base and at J to 4 bases, leaving 8 bases not matched to a gene. The CDR3 contains 16 residues. Germline V gene data show CDR1 as MNHNS and CDR2 as SASEGT. CDR3 amino acids: CASSEVPGQGLYEQYF. CDR3 nucleotides: TGTGCCAGCAGTGAAGTCCCGGGACAGGGCTTATACGAGCAGTACTTC.

The rearrangement uses TRBV28 and TRBJ2-1, with 8 nucleotides matching TRBD1. This CDR3 has 12 residues. Trimming cost V 3 bases and J 12 bases; bases outside gene matches: 4. CDR1 is MDHEN and CDR2 is SYDVKM in the germline V gene. CDR3 in DNA: TGTGCCAGCAGTTTTCAGGGGGCTAGGCAGTTCTTC. Protein: CASSFQGARQFF. The full variable domain, completed using reference TRBV28 and TRBJ2-1, is DVKVTQSSRYLVKRTGEKVFLECVQDMDHENMFWYRQDPGLGLRLIYFSYDVKMKEKGDIPEGYSVSREKKERFSLILESASTNQTSMYLCASSFQGARQFFGPGTRLTVL.

As to this clone: One end of the junction fails to match germline, which may point to a read error. The rearrangement joins TRBV7-7 to TRBJ2-2; possible D gene TRBD1, 6 bases. The CDR3 is 13 amino acids. CDR1 SSHAT and CDR2 FNYEAQ come from the germline V gene (reference sequence). CDR3 DNA: TGTGCTAGCAAGAACAGGGAAATCGGGGAGCTGTTTTTT. Translated: CASKNREIGELFF.

The chain is built from TRBV7-9 and TRBJ2-5; TRBD1 might be the D (6 bases). Germline V gene sequence: CDR1 SEHNR, CDR2 FQNEAQ (reference sequence). V lost 2 bases, J lost 2 bases, and 12 bases lay in between. The CDR3 is 15 amino acids. The CDR3 DNA reads TGTGCCAGCAGCTTATCAGCAGGGGCTCAAGAGACCCAGTACTTC. Encoded protein: CASSLSAGAQETQYF.

Written as DNA, the CDR3 is TGCGCCAGCAGCCAAGAACAGAGATACGAGCAGTACTTC. Translation gives CASSQEQRYEQYF. The rearrangement joins TRBV4-1 to TRBJ2-7; D remains ambiguous. The germline gives CDR1 MGHRA, CDR2 YSYEKL. The CDR3 has 13 residues. V lost 0 bases, J lost 4 bases, and 7 bases lay in between.